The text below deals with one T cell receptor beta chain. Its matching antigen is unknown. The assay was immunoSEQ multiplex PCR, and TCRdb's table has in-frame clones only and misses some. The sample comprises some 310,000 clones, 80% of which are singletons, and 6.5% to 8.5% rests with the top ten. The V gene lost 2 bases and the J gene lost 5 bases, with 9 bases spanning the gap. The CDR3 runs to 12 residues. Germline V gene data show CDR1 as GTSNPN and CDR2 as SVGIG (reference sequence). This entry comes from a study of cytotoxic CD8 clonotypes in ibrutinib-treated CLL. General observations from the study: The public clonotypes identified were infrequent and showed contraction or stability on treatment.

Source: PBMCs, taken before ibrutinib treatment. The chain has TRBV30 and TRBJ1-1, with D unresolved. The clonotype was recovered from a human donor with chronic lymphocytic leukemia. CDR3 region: CAWSPSVTEAFF. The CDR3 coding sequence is TGTGCCTGGAGTCCCTCGGTAACTGAAGCTTTCTTT. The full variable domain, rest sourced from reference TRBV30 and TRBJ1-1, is SQTIHQWPATLVQPVGSPLSLECTVEGTSNPNLYWYRQAAGRGLQLLFYSVGIGQISSEVPQNLSASRPQDRQFILSSKKLLLSDSGFYLCAWSPSVTEAFFGQGTRLTVV.